This entry lists 9 T cell receptor beta chains sequenced from one sample in a study of long-term antiretroviral therapy in people with HIV. Researchers ran immunoSEQ v3.0 at survey level. The assay was immunoSEQ multiplex PCR, and TCRdb's table has in-frame clones only and misses some. Of 25,000 to 30,000 clones listed, more than 85% are singletons. The specimen was unsorted PBMCs, collected 6.2 years after starting antiretroviral therapy. The receptors were gathered from a man aged 35-49 years with HIV.

The chain combines TRBV10-3 with TRBJ2-5, with unresolved D. V dropped 4 bases and J dropped 2 bases, with 5 bases sitting between them. The CDR3 is 12 amino acids. Per the germline V gene, CDR1 is ENHRY and CDR2 is SYGVKD. This CDR3 is CAISGLQETQYF. In nucleotides, the CDR3 is TGTGCCATCAGTGGGCTACAAGAGACCCAGTACTTC.

This chain joins TRBV6-1 and TRBJ2-3; D might be TRBD1 (6 bases). CDR1 is MNHNS, CDR2 SASEGT, per germline. V was cut by 4 bases and J by 6 bases, with 23 bases left in between. This CDR3 is built from 17 residues. The CDR3 protein is CASSALDRSLWGDTQYF. In nucleotides, the CDR3 is TGTGCCAGCAGTGCTCTTGACAGGTCTCTCTGGGGGGATACGCAGTATTTT.

J is TRBJ1-3 and V is TRBV29-1; 7 bases line up with TRBD1. The CDR3 contains 14 residues. CDR1 and CDR2 (germline): SQVTM, ANQGSEA. V gave up 7 bases and J gave up 1 base; unmatched junction bases: 7. In nucleotides, the CDR3 is TGCAGCGCTGGGGACAGTTTTTCTGGAAACACCATATATTTT. It translates to CSAGDSFSGNTIYF. Full variable domain (outside the CDR3, taken from reference TRBV29-1 and TRBJ1-3): SAVISQKPSRDICQRGTSLTIQCQVDSQVTMMFWYRQQPGQSLTLIATANQGSEATYESGFVIDKFPISRPNLTFSTLTVSNMSPEDSSIYLCSAGDSFSGNTIYFGEGSWLTVV.

In this sample, this clone turned up once. The chain employs TRBV6-6 and TRBJ1-1; D gene unclear. The CDR3 extends over 13 amino acids. V gave up 6 bases and J gave up 8 bases, with 16 bases separating them. Germline V gene sequence: CDR1 MNHNY, CDR2 SVGAGI (reference sequence). This chain's CDR3 is CASSLQQSGEAFF. DNA of the CDR3: TGTGCCAGCAGCTTACAACAGTCGGGAGAAGCTTTCTTT.

The chain uses TRBV14 and TRBJ2-1, with TRBD2 matching over 7 bases. Looked up from germline, CDR1 is SGHDN and CDR2 is FVKESK. The CDR3 runs 16 residues. The V gene end was trimmed by 4 bases and the J gene end by 6 bases; junction bases not matched to a gene: 12. The CDR3 here is CASSRQLATAGNEQFF. CDR3 in DNA: TGTGCCAGCAGCCGACAACTAGCGACGGCCGGCAATGAGCAGTTCTTC.

CDR3 sequence: CASRSDQERTEAFF. The CDR3 coding sequence is TGTGCCAGCAGATCAGACCAGGAGAGGACTGAAGCTTTCTTT. The genes are TRBV5-6 and TRBJ1-1; D is unclear. Trimming took 5 bases from V and 5 from J, leaving 16 bases between them. Germline assignment: CDR1 SGHDT and CDR2 YYEEEE. There are 14 residues in the CDR3.

V is TRBV19 and J is TRBJ2-3, with TRBD1 as a possible D gene (5 bases). Trimming removed 1 base from V and 0 bases from J, with 17 bases in between. CDR1 and CDR2 (germline): LNHDA, SQIVND (reference sequence). This CDR3 is 18 amino acids long. CDR3 sequence: CASSIGTTGHPSTDTQYF. The DNA of the CDR3 is TGTGCCAGTAGTATAGGCACCACAGGTCACCCTAGCACAGATACGCAGTATTTT.

This CDR3 reads CASRLFRDRDYEQYF. For the CDR3, the DNA is TGTGCCAGCAGGTTATTCCGGGACAGGGATTACGAGCAGTACTTC. The V and J genes are TRBV7-9 and TRBJ2-7; 9 nucleotides agree with TRBD1. Losses at the gene ends were 6 bases for V and 4 bases for J; bases not matched to a gene: 10. The CDR3 sequence is 15 residues long. Germline V gene sequence: CDR1 SEHNR, CDR2 FQNEAQ (reference sequence).

This chain uses TRBV6-1 with TRBJ1-5; the D is unclear. V lost 0 bases and J lost 5, with 8 bases in between. The CDR3 contains 14 residues. CDR1 is MNHNS, CDR2 SASEGT, per germline. Here the CDR3 reads CASSEAPVYQPQHF. The CDR3 DNA reads TGTGCCAGCAGTGAAGCTCCTGTATATCAGCCCCAGCATTTT.